A selection of T cell receptor beta chains follows, all from one sample in a study of cytomegalovirus exposure and HLA in healthy donors. TCRdb's table, derived via immunoSEQ multiplex PCR, lists solely in-frame clones and lacks some. The table shows under 250,000 clones, with 75% to 85% occurring only once. The sequencing input was PBMCs. These receptors came from a woman aged 45-60 years in good health and CMV-seronegative. The CDR3 runs from the conserved cysteine through the conserved F or W.

V gene: TRBV5-1
J gene: TRBJ2-7
CDR3 protein: CASSLSSVRPGEQYF

V gene: TRBV7-2
J gene: TRBJ2-3
CDR3 protein: CASSFRGQAQYF

V gene: TRBV11-2
J gene: TRBJ1-5
CDR3 protein: CASSLEGRGRGQPQHF

V gene: TRBV30
J gene: TRBJ2-3
CDR3 protein: CAWRNLPSTDMQYF

V gene: TRBV11-2
J gene: TRBJ1-2
CDR3 protein: CASSLVTQGTRYGYTF

V gene: TRBV10-1
J gene: TRBJ2-7
CDR3 protein: CASNPSALSYEQYF

V gene: TRBV5-6
J gene: TRBJ2-2
CDR3 protein: CASSPRGLVSGELFF

V gene: TRBV7-9
J gene: TRBJ2-2
CDR3 protein: CATRAGHPTGELFF

V gene: TRBV28
J gene: TRBJ1-5
CDR3 protein: CAGGGGYSNQPQHF

V gene: TRBV6-5
J gene: TRBJ2-3
CDR3 protein: CASKGSGRSTDTQYF

V gene: TRBV5-1
J gene: TRBJ2-5
CDR3 protein: CASSRVRQETQYF

V gene: TRBV30
J gene: TRBJ2-5
CDR3 protein: CAWGQGMGETQYF

V gene: TRBV11-2
J gene: TRBJ2-7
CDR3 protein: CASSFLREQYF

V gene: TRBV15
J gene: TRBJ1-4
CDR3 protein: CATSRDIYGGRMANEKLFF

V gene: TRBV7-2
J gene: TRBJ1-3
CDR3 protein: CASSLAGTGVGNTIYF

V gene: TRBV6-1
J gene: TRBJ1-1
CDR3 protein: CASSEWEGNTEAFF